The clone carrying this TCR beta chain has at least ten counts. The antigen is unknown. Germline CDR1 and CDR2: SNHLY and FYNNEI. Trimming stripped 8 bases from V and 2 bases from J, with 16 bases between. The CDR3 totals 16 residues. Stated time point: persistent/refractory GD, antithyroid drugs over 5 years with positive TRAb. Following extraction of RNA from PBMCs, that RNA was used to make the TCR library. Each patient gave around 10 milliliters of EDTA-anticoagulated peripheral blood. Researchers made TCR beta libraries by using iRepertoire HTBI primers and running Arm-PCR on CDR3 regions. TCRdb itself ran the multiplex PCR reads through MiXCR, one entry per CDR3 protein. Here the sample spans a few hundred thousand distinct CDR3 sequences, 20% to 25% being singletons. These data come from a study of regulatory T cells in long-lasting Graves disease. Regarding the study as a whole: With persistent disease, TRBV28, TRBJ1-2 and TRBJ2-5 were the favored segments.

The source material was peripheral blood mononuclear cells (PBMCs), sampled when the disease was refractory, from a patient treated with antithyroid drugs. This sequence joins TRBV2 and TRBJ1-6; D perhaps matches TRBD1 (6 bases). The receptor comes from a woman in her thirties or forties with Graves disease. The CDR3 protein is CASQDTDRPYNSPLHF. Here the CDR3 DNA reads TGTGCCAGCCAAGATACGGACAGACCCTATAATTCACCCCTCCACTTT.